These 9 T cell receptor beta chains came from one sample sequenced in a study of siplizumab effects on memory and regulatory T cells. Clones were read by immunoSEQ multiplex PCR, and TCRdb kept only the in-frame ones, dropping some. The table has 90,000 to 120,000 clones, approximately 90% seen once. Material: Tregs sorted from blood. Receptors were obtained from a human donor in good health.

The chain carries TRBV6-6 and TRBJ2-5, with no clear D. V shed 0 bases and J shed 5 bases, with 1 base lying between them. The CDR3 is 11 amino acids. From germline, CDR1 is MNHNY and CDR2 SVGAGI (reference sequence). The CDR3 coding sequence is TGTGCCAGCAGTTACTCTGAGACCCAGTACTTC. Protein product: CASSYSETQYF.

This chain links TRBV6-5 with TRBJ2-5; a possible D gene is TRBD2 (6 bases). Germline V gene lookup returns CDR1 MNHEY and CDR2 SVGAGI. The CDR3 extends over 13 amino acids. V lost 4 bases and J lost 6, with 12 bases in between. CDR3: CASSSGLRQTQYF. In DNA form, the CDR3 reads TGTGCCAGCAGTTCGGGACTCAGACAGACCCAGTACTTC.

The genes are TRBV21-1 and TRBJ2-5. The J call may be in error: the DNA end matches TRBJ2-7 better. TRBV21-1 is a pseudogene segment. The CDR3 loop spans 15 amino acids. The CDR3 region has the DNA TGTGCCAGCAGAGGCTGGATACACGTGTTAGACGAGCAGTACTTC. Its protein product is CASRGWIHVLDEQYF.

The V call is TRBV29-1, the J call TRBJ2-3, with TRBD1 as a possible D gene (6 bases). CDR1 is SQVTM and CDR2 is ANQGSEA in the germline V gene. The CDR3 loop spans 10 amino acids. The V end was cut by 5 bases, the J end by 10 bases, with 10 bases between. CDR3 region: CSVIQGAQYF. The CDR3 coding sequence is TGCAGCGTTATACAGGGAGCGCAGTATTTT.

The CDR3 spells CSGESSEQETQYF. The CDR3 DNA reads as TGCAGCGGCGAATCTAGCGAACAAGAGACCCAGTACTTC. The chain uses TRBV29-1 and TRBJ2-5, with D possibly matching TRBD2 (6 bases). Trimming pared 7 bases from V and 2 bases from J, leaving 14 bases between. Germline V gene lookup returns CDR1 SQVTM and CDR2 ANQGSEA. The CDR3 covers 13 residues.

This chain connects TRBV5-1 to TRBJ2-3; D tentatively reads TRBD1 or TRBD2 (5 bases each). The CDR3 runs 14 residues. V gave up 0 bases and J gave up 0 bases, with 5 bases separating them. Germline CDR1 SGHRS, CDR2 YFSETQ. CDR3 amino acids: CASSLGDSTDTQYF. DNA for the CDR3: TGCGCCAGCAGCTTGGGGGACAGCACAGATACGCAGTATTTT.

J is TRBJ2-1 and V is TRBV25-1; 11 positions agree with TRBD2. Per germline, CDR1 MGHDK and CDR2 SYGVNS. The J segment lost 7 bases and the V segment lost 4 bases, leaving 12 bases of the junction unmatched. CDR3 length: 17 residues. The CDR3 region has the DNA TGTGCCAGCAGTGCACCATTTAGCGGGAGGGCCTCGAATGAGCAGTTCTTC. Translating gives CASSAPFSGRASNEQFF.

This chain connects TRBV6-1 to TRBJ1-5; tentative D call: TRBD1 (6 bases). The germline CDR1 and CDR2 sequences are MNHNS and SASEGT. The CDR3 runs 15 residues. Trimming removed 6 bases from V and 2 bases from J, with 14 bases in between. This CDR3 is CASSGQIVGNQPQHF. CDR3 bases: TGTGCCAGCAGCGGACAGATAGTGGGCAATCAGCCCCAGCATTTT.

The J gene is TRBJ1-1, the V gene TRBV7-8, with a possible D match to TRBD1 (6 bases). The V and J ends lost 7 bases and 1 base respectively, with 10 bases between them. Germline CDR1 is SGHVS and CDR2 is FQNEAQ. The CDR3 runs to 13 residues. CDR3 nucleotide sequence: TGTGCCAGCACCCTGACAGGGAACACTGAAGCTTTCTTT. Amino acid sequence: CASTLTGNTEAFF.